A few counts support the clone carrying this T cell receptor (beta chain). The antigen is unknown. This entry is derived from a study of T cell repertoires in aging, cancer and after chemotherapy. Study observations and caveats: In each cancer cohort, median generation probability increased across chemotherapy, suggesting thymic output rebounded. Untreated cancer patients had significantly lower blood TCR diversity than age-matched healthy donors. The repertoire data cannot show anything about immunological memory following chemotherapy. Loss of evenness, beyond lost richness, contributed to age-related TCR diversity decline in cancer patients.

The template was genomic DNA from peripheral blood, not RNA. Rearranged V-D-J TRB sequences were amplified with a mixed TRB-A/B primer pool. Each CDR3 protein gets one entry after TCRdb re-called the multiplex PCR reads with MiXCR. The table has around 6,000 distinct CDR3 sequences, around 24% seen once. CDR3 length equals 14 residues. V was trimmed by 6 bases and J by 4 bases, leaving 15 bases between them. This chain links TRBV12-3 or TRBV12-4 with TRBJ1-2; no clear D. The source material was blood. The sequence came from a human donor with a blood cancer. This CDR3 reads CASSPGEGLYGYTF. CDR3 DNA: TGTGCCAGCAGCCCCGGGGAAGGGCTCTATGGCTACACCTTC.